Many counts were recorded for the clone carrying this T cell receptor beta chain. The data are from a study of T cells in Graves' hyperthyroidism and ophthalmopathy. Trimming removed 5 bases from V and 2 bases from J; junction bases left unmatched: 6. The CDR3 is 14 residues long. Germline CDR1 PRHDT, CDR2 FYEKMQ (reference sequence). RNA transcripts were the template for amplifying TCR beta CDR3 regions. The primer set for the first-round RT-PCR of the TCR CDR3 was HTBI. TCRdb recomputed calls from the multiplex PCR reads with MiXCR, one row per CDR3 protein. The repertoire holds roughly 800,000 distinct CDR3 sequences, with 35% to 45% as singletons.

Sample: blood. This chain connects TRBV13 to TRBJ2-7; 7 bases match TRBD1. This clonotype originated in a man younger than 35 with Graves' hyperthyroidism. The CDR3 region is CASSPEQGTYEQYF. DNA for the CDR3: TGTGCCAGCAGCCCAGAACAGGGGACCTACGAGCAGTACTTC.